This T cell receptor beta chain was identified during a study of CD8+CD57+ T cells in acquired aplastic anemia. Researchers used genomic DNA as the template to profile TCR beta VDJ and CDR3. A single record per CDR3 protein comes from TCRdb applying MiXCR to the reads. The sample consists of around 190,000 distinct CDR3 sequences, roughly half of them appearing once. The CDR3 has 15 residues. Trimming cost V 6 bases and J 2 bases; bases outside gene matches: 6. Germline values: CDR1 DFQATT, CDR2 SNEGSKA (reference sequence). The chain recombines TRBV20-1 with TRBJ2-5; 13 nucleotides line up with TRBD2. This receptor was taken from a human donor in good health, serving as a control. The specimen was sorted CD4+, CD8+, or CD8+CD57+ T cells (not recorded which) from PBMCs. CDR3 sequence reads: CSAAGLAGEQETQYF. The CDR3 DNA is TGCAGTGCCGCAGGACTAGCGGGGGAACAAGAGACCCAGTACTTC.